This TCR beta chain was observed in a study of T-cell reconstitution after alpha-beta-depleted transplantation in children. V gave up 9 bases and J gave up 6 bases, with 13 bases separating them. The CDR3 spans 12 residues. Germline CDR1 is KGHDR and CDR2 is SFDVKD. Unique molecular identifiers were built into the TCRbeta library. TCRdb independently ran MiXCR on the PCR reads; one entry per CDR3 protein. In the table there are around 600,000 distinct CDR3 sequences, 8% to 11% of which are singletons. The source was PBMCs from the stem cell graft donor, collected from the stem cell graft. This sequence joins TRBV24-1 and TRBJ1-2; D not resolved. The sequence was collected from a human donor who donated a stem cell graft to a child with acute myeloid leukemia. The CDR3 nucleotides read TGTGCCACCCGCGGCAGGTTCGATGGCTACACCTTC. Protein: CATRGRFDGYTF.